The 15 T cell receptor beta chains in this list originate from one sample, sequenced in a study of cytomegalovirus exposure and HLA in healthy donors. Both 60 Vbeta primers and 13 Jbeta primers went into the PCR. Generated by immunoSEQ multiplex PCR, the TCRdb table keeps only in-frame clones and is missing some. The sample lists 100,000 or so clones, 79% occurring once. What was sequenced was PBMCs. The receptors here all came from a woman in her 40s in good health and CMV-seronegative.

V and J are TRBV11-2 and TRBJ2-3, with D hard to call. CDR3 length: 14 amino acids. V dropped 5 bases and J dropped 4 bases, with 13 bases sitting between them. CDR1 is SGHAT, CDR2 FQNNGV, per germline. CDR3 nucleotide sequence: TGTGCCAGCAGCCGTCGCCCGAGTGCAGATACGCAGTATTTT. Its protein is CASSRRPSADTQYF. Together with reference TRBV11-2 and TRBJ2-3, the CDR3 gives the full variable domain: EAGVAQSPRYKIIEKRQSVAFWCNPISGHATLYWYQQILGQGPKLLIQFQNNGVVDDSQLPKDRFSAERLKGVDSTLKIQPAKLEDSAVYLCASSRRPSADTQYFGPGTRLTVL.

The chain links TRBV15 to TRBJ2-7, with TRBD1 identical over 11 bases. The germline V gene has CDR1 LNHNV and CDR2 YYDKDF (reference sequence). CDR3 length equals 15 residues. The junction had 6 bases not matched to a gene; V was cut back by 5 bases and J by 3 bases. The CDR3 DNA sequence: TGTGCCACCAGCTGGGGACAGGGGGTCCTCTACGAGCAGTACTTC. This sequence encodes CATSWGQGVLYEQYF.

This clone was seen a single time. This chain links TRBV9 with TRBJ2-5; 7 positions agree with TRBD2. This CDR3 comprises 15 residues. Germline loops: CDR1 SGDLS, CDR2 YYNGEE. The J segment lost 1 base and the V segment lost 6 bases, leaving 9 bases of the junction unmatched. The CDR3 is CASTLGGNPQETQYF. For the CDR3, the DNA is TGTGCCAGCACCCTGGGGGGGAACCCCCAAGAGACCCAGTACTTC.

This rearrangement joins TRBV5-4 to TRBJ2-5; the match to TRBD1 covers 7 bases. CDR3 length equals 13 residues. Germline V gene lookup returns CDR1 SGHNT and CDR2 YYREEE (reference sequence). V lost 2 bases and J lost 5; bases outside the gene matches: 3. The CDR3 protein is CASSLKTGETQYF. The CDR3 coding sequence is TGTGCCAGCAGCTTAAAGACAGGGGAGACCCAGTACTTC.

The genes are TRBV7-6 and TRBJ2-1; TRBD2 agrees at 10 bases. The CDR3 length is 15 residues. V was clipped by 5 bases and J by 12 bases; unmatched bases: 13. Germline CDR1 is SGHVS and CDR2 is FNYEAQ. The CDR3 DNA follows: TGTGCCAGCAGCCCCTTAGCGGGGGGCGGCGAAGGGCAGTTCTTC. This translates into CASSPLAGGGEGQFF.

The chain has TRBV27 and TRBJ1-1, with a tentative D call TRBD1 (6 bases). V lost 8 bases and J lost 4, with 20 bases in between. CDR3 length equals 15 residues. From germline, CDR1 is MNHEY and CDR2 SMNVEV (reference sequence). CDR3 residues: CASSSFNRARTEAFF. CDR3 nucleotides: TGTGCCAGCTCTTCATTTAACAGGGCCCGCACTGAAGCTTTCTTT.

The chain has TRBV7-2 and TRBJ1-5; D possibly corresponds to TRBD1 (5 bases). V gave up 4 bases and J gave up 6 bases, with 7 bases separating them. This CDR3 is built from 12 residues. The germline CDR1 and CDR2 sequences are SGHTA and FQGNSA. The DNA of the CDR3 is TGTGCCAGCAGCTCTACAGGTCAGCCCCAGCATTTT. As protein: CASSSTGQPQHF.

The J gene is TRBJ2-3, the V gene TRBV28, with D possibly being TRBD2 (5 bases). The germline gives CDR1 MDHEN, CDR2 SYDVKM. V was clipped by 7 bases and J by 2 bases, with 22 bases between them. This CDR3 comprises 17 residues. The chain's CDR3 is CASTSLSRPRDTDTQYF. Here the CDR3 DNA reads TGTGCCAGCACTTCATTGTCAAGGCCCCGGGACACAGATACGCAGTATTTT.

This chain connects TRBV6-1 to TRBJ1-1; no clear D. The germline V gene has CDR1 MNHNS and CDR2 SASEGT. Trimming left V 7 bases short and J 4 bases short, with 13 bases between. The CDR3 loop spans 13 amino acids. The CDR3 DNA sequence: TGTGCCAGCAACAGTAACAGATTCACTGAAGCTTTCTTT. This sequence encodes CASNSNRFTEAFF.

The count of this clone is one. The chain couples TRBV7-6 to TRBJ2-1, with 13 bases fitting TRBD2. There are 16 residues in the CDR3. Germline V lookup: CDR1 SGHVS, CDR2 FNYEAQ. Trimming at V came to 5 bases and at J to 8 bases, leaving 9 bases not matched to a gene. In DNA form, the CDR3 reads TGTGCCAGCAGCGGCAGGACTAGCGGGGGACCGGATGAGCAGTTCTTC. Its translation: CASSGRTSGGPDEQFF.

The chain links TRBV11-2 to TRBJ2-3, with 7 positions matching TRBD2. Trimming removed 1 base from V and 3 bases from J; junction bases left unmatched: 7. Germline lookup yields CDR1 SGHAT and CDR2 FQNNGV. The CDR3 totals 16 residues. CDR3 coding DNA: TGTGCCAGCAGCTTAGTGGGGCGGGGGTATACAGATACGCAGTATTTT. As protein: CASSLVGRGYTDTQYF.

The chain links TRBV21-1 to TRBJ2-7; the tabulated D call, TRBD2, remains unverified against the DNA. TRBV21-1 is noted as a pseudogene. This CDR3 has 13 amino acids. The CDR3 sequence is CASSPCAGREQYF. The CDR3 region has the DNA TGTGCCAGCAGCCCCTGTGCGGGTAGGGAGCAGTACTTC.

In this sample, this clone turned up a few times. This chain joins TRBV28 and TRBJ2-4, with 11 nucleotides matching TRBD1. The germline V gene encodes CDR1 MDHEN and CDR2 SYDVKM. The CDR3 covers 16 residues. V was pared by 6 bases and J by 6 bases, with 10 bases of the junction left unmatched. In DNA, the CDR3 is TGTGCCAGCAGAACGGGACAGGGGGGTTTGTCAAACATTCAGTACTTC. Amino acids: CASRTGQGGLSNIQYF.

CDR3 sequence: CASRKGANYGYTF. DNA of the CDR3: TGTGCCAGCAGGAAGGGAGCTAACTATGGCTACACCTTC. The chain links TRBV28 to TRBJ1-2; D gene unclear. From germline, CDR1 is MDHEN and CDR2 SYDVKM. V was cut by 6 bases and J by 0 bases, with 8 bases left in between. The CDR3 has 13 residues.

This clone occurred a few times. The chain couples TRBV7-2 to TRBJ2-3, with D perhaps matching TRBD2 (5 bases). The CDR3 totals 15 residues. Trimming took off 3 bases at V and 1 base at J, with 11 bases between the two ends. Germline V gene data show CDR1 as SGHTA and CDR2 as FQGNSA. The CDR3 nucleotides are TGTGCCAGCAGCTTGGTGGGAGTAGGCACAGATACGCAGTATTTT. Protein: CASSLVGVGTDTQYF.